This TCR beta chain comes out of a study of T cells in Graves' hyperthyroidism and ophthalmopathy. Patients aged 18 to 65 had newly diagnosed hyperthyroidism that had lasted under 2 months. This clonotype was counted ten times or more. Amplification yielded TCR beta CDR3 regions, with RNA transcripts as the source. HTBI primers were the set used in a first-round RT-PCR of the TCR CDR3. TCRdb independently ran MiXCR on the multiplex PCR reads; one entry per CDR3 protein. The sample yields hundreds of thousands of distinct CDR3 sequences, roughly a sixth seen once. Sequencing input: blood. This TCR was recovered from a woman aged 45 to 65 with Graves' hyperthyroidism that later progressed to Graves' ophthalmopathy.

The CDR3 region has the DNA TGTGCCAGCAGCCAAGATCTTACCACCGCAGATACGCAGTATTTT. Translation gives CASSQDLTTADTQYF. The chain has TRBV14 and TRBJ2-3; D call uncertain. The germline V gene has CDR1 SGHDN and CDR2 FVKESK. CDR3 length equals 15 residues. V was trimmed by 0 bases and J by 4 bases, leaving 11 bases between them.